A selection of T cell receptor beta chains follows, all from one sample in a study of vaccination and CD4 T cells after COVID-19. These receptors have no identified antigens. One entry per CDR3 protein, called by TCRdb with MiXCR from the PCR reads. Altogether 15,000 or so distinct CDR3 sequences are present, 53% being singletons, with the ten largest covering around 9.1%. Here the sequenced sample was CD4+ T cells from blood, cultured in vitro, taken before SARS-CoV-2 vaccination. All receptors derive from a human donor who had recovered from COVID-19. Both conserved end residues are trimmed from each CDR3.

CDR3 protein: ASSEQGYRGYT
V gene: TRBV6-1
CDR3 length: 11

CDR3 protein: ASSLEGMGTEAF
V gene: TRBV7-9
CDR3 length: 12

CDR3 protein: SAIPRANEQF
V gene: TRBV20-1
CDR3 length: 10

CDR3 protein: ASRKYSLRRIYEQY
V gene: TRBV28
CDR3 length: 14

CDR3 protein: ASTRGQPNSPLH
V gene: TRBV12-3/TRBV12-4
CDR3 length: 12

CDR3 protein: ASSRPGNPYEQY
V gene: TRBV28
CDR3 length: 12

CDR3 protein: SASDQGSEQY
V gene: TRBV20-1
CDR3 length: 10

CDR3 protein: AISESGRENIQY
V gene: TRBV10-3
CDR3 length: 12

CDR3 protein: SAPGRGWSYEQY
V gene: TRBV20-1
CDR3 length: 12

CDR3 protein: ASREEGVGAETQY
V gene: TRBV12-3/TRBV12-4
CDR3 length: 13

CDR3 protein: ASSQGWRGPEAF
V gene: TRBV18
CDR3 length: 12

CDR3 protein: ARDAGEAYEQY
V gene: TRBV27
CDR3 length: 11

CDR3 protein: ASSTNTGNSPLH
V gene: TRBV19
CDR3 length: 12

CDR3 protein: SARVIKDNSPLH
V gene: TRBV20-1
CDR3 length: 12

CDR3 protein: ASRTSGQDEQY
V gene: TRBV27
CDR3 length: 11

CDR3 protein: AWEGHQEFYGYT
V gene: TRBV30
CDR3 length: 12

CDR3 protein: ASSSPVLGGNQPQH
V gene: TRBV7-2
CDR3 length: 14

CDR3 protein: ASSWDRTQETQY
V gene: TRBV7-2
CDR3 length: 12

CDR3 protein: ASSQGTGGADTQY
V gene: TRBV4-2
CDR3 length: 13

CDR3 protein: ASSFDGEETQY
V gene: TRBV5-4
CDR3 length: 11

CDR3 protein: ASSDSTGVNSPLH
V gene: TRBV6-5
CDR3 length: 13

CDR3 protein: ASSSTFPAPQY
V gene: TRBV7-2
CDR3 length: 11

CDR3 protein: ASSYSWETQY
V gene: TRBV6-5
CDR3 length: 10

CDR3 protein: ASRTGTGVRGAQY
V gene: TRBV27
CDR3 length: 13

CDR3 protein: ASTGGRVNTEAF
V gene: TRBV5-1
CDR3 length: 12

CDR3 protein: ASSFRGTGAPGANVLT
V gene: TRBV28
CDR3 length: 16

CDR3 protein: ASSERTGQETQY
V gene: TRBV2
CDR3 length: 12

CDR3 protein: SARRQRDTDTQY
V gene: TRBV20-1
CDR3 length: 12

CDR3 protein: ASSGVKDSPLH
V gene: TRBV6-1
CDR3 length: 11

CDR3 protein: ASSERETDTQY
V gene: TRBV6-4
CDR3 length: 11

CDR3 protein: ASRLSRLAGDAYEQY
V gene: TRBV6-1
CDR3 length: 15

CDR3 protein: SVEQGDTQY
V gene: TRBV29-1
CDR3 length: 9

CDR3 protein: SARNRQGNRHANTGELF
V gene: TRBV20-1
CDR3 length: 17

CDR3 protein: ASSLGQGGDTQY
V gene: TRBV18
CDR3 length: 12

CDR3 protein: ASSLMLKDTEAF
V gene: TRBV5-1
CDR3 length: 12

CDR3 protein: ASSDRSEWNSNQPQH
V gene: TRBV10-2
CDR3 length: 15

CDR3 protein: ASSPSGTTNTEAF
V gene: TRBV7-8
CDR3 length: 13

CDR3 protein: ASSPSRENGYT
V gene: TRBV18
CDR3 length: 11

CDR3 protein: ASRGTGVSNEQF
V gene: TRBV6-1
CDR3 length: 12

CDR3 protein: ASSLRQETQY
V gene: TRBV7-9
CDR3 length: 10

CDR3 protein: ASSLAWASGQETQY
V gene: TRBV5-1
CDR3 length: 14

CDR3 protein: AISGLTDTQY
V gene: TRBV10-3
CDR3 length: 10

CDR3 protein: ATSDVSGGSVTGELF
V gene: TRBV24-1
CDR3 length: 15

CDR3 protein: SARGVPGLAGNEQF
V gene: TRBV20-1
CDR3 length: 14

CDR3 protein: ASNTSQGGGVEQY
V gene: TRBV6-4
CDR3 length: 13

CDR3 protein: ASSSHGQGLVEQY
V gene: TRBV7-2
CDR3 length: 13

CDR3 protein: SAIVSADVADTQY
V gene: TRBV20-1
CDR3 length: 13

CDR3 protein: ASGGTSGAYNEQF
V gene: TRBV25-1
CDR3 length: 13

CDR3 protein: ASSLTGASNTEAF
V gene: TRBV6-2/TRBV6-3
CDR3 length: 13

CDR3 protein: ASSSSAGTAAGTNYGYT
V gene: TRBV6-5
CDR3 length: 17

CDR3 protein: ASSPQSTDTQY
V gene: TRBV4-3
CDR3 length: 11

CDR3 protein: ASTPESSGQETQY
V gene: TRBV19
CDR3 length: 13

CDR3 protein: ASSPPSGRAENIQY
V gene: TRBV18
CDR3 length: 14

CDR3 protein: ASSNTGNTEAF
V gene: TRBV6-2/TRBV6-3
CDR3 length: 11

CDR3 protein: SALIRESDTQY
V gene: TRBV20-1
CDR3 length: 11

CDR3 protein: ASKPDGQETQY
V gene: TRBV6-1
CDR3 length: 11

CDR3 protein: ASSLPGGRLTEAF
V gene: TRBV21-1
CDR3 length: 13

CDR3 protein: AINPVGSGYEQY
V gene: TRBV10-3
CDR3 length: 12

CDR3 protein: ASRKQVNTEAF
V gene: TRBV6-1
CDR3 length: 11

CDR3 protein: SARGKTRTSTDTQY
V gene: TRBV20-1
CDR3 length: 14